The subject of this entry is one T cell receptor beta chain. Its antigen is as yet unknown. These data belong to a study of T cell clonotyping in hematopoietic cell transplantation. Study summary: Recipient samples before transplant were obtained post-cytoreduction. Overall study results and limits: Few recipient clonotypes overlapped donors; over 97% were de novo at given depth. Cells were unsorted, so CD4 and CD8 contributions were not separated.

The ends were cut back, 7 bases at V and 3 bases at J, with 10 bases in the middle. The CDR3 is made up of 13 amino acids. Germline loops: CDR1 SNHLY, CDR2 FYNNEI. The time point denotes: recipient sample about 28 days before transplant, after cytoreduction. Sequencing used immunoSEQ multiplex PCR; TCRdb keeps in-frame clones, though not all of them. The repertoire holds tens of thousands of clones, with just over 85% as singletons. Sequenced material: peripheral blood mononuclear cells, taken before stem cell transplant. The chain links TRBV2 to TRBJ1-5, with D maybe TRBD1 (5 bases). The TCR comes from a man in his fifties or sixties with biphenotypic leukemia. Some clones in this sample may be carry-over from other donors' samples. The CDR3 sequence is CASTGGNNQPQHF. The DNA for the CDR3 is TGTGCCAGCACCGGGGGGAACAATCAGCCCCAGCATTTT.